The clone carrying this T cell receptor (beta chain) was recorded only once. These data originate in a study of siplizumab effects on memory and regulatory T cells. Assay used: immunoSEQ multiplex PCR; TCRdb lists only in-frame clones, some missing. The sample includes around 100,000 clones, more than 90% seen only once; the top ten take approximately 2.7%. The CDR3 extends over 16 amino acids. Trimming removed 1 base at V and 6 bases at J, with 16 bases between. Looked up from germline, CDR1 is MNHNS and CDR2 is SASEGT. The specimen sequenced was CD4+ T cells sorted from blood. The receptor comes from a human donor in good health. Some clones in this sample may be carry-over from other donors' samples. This chain connects TRBV6-1 to TRBJ1-5; D may be TRBD1 (6 bases). The DNA for the CDR3 is TGTGCCAGCAGTGAAGAGAGGGGGGCTTGGGCTCAGCCCCAGCATTTT. Its translation: CASSEERGAWAQPQHF.